Listed below are T cell receptor beta chains from one sample, sequenced in a study of blood T cell repertoires in COVID-19. Generated by immunoSEQ multiplex PCR, the TCRdb table keeps only in-frame clones and is missing some. Among roughly 180,000 clones, almost 80% were seen once, and the ten largest hold 17%. Sequenced material: peripheral blood. The receptors derive from a man between 60 and 75 years old with active or convalescent COVID-19. The CDR3 runs from the conserved cysteine through the conserved F or W. The order of the fields is clone size, J gene, V gene, D gene, CDR3 protein, CDR3 DNA. D genes are given only for firm matches. Only some rows state a clone size, as once, few, many or a class for expanded clones.

>few|TRBJ1-1|TRBV15|NA
CATSRGRGSEAFF
TGTGCCACCAGCAGGGGCAGGGGCAGTGAAGCTTTCTTT
>NA|TRBJ1-5|TRBV28|TRBD1
CASSQTGGNQPQHF
TGTGCCAGCAGCCAGACAGGGGGGAATCAGCCCCAGCATTTT
>NA|TRBJ2-3|TRBV4-1|TRBD2
CASSASGTTDTQYF
TGCGCCAGCAGTGCTAGCGGGACCACAGATACGCAGTATTTT
>NA|TRBJ2-1|TRBV28|TRBD2
CASSPGVAGRIEQFF
TGTGCCAGCAGCCCCGGGGTAGCGGGAAGGATTGAGCAGTTCTTC
>once|TRBJ1-2|TRBV18|TRBD1
CASSPPGQGGYGYTF
TGTGCCAGCTCACCCCCGGGACAGGGAGGCTATGGCTACACCTTC
>NA|TRBJ1-1|TRBV2|NA
CASKLRGNTEAFF
TGTGCCAGCAAACTTCGGGGGAACACTGAAGCTTTCTTT
>NA|TRBJ2-3|TRBV5-1|NA
CASSSPRDSYTDTQYF
TGCGCCAGCAGCTCCCCCCGGGACTCTTATACAGATACGCAGTATTTT
>few|TRBJ2-2|TRBV7-6|TRBD2
CASSSGLADTGELFF
TGTGCCAGCAGCTCAGGACTAGCGGACACCGGGGAGCTGTTTTTT
>NA|TRBJ2-5|TRBV2|TRBD1
CASSTDRLETQYF
TGTGCCAGCAGTACGGACAGGTTGGAGACCCAGTACTTC
>NA|TRBJ2-1|TRBV5-5|TRBD2
CASSLSGTSGRYEQFF
TGTGCCAGCAGCTTGTCAGGGACTAGCGGGAGGTATGAGCAGTTCTTC
>NA|TRBJ1-5|TRBV19|NA
CASISDRYSNQPQHF
TGTGCCAGTATTTCGGACAGATATAGCAATCAGCCCCAGCATTTT
>NA|TRBJ2-5|TRBV10-2|TRBD2
CASKGLAGRETQYF
TGCGCCAGCAAAGGACTAGCGGGAAGGGAGACCCAGTACTTC
>NA|TRBJ2-3|TRBV5-1|NA
CASSLAESTDTQYF
TGCGCCAGCAGCTTGGCGGAGAGCACAGATACGCAGTATTTT
>few|TRBJ1-1|TRBV20-1|NA
CSASLNTEAFF
TGCAGTGCTAGCTTGAACACTGAAGCTTTCTTT
>NA|TRBJ2-7|TRBV5-1|NA
CASSLAGVPAYEQYF
TGCGCCAGCAGCTTGGCCGGGGTTCCAGCCTACGAGCAGTACTTC
>NA|TRBJ1-4|TRBV5-1|NA
CASSQANEKLFF
TGCGCCAGCAGCCAGGCAAATGAAAAACTGTTTTTT
>NA|TRBJ2-7|TRBV7-2|TRBD2
CASRATSGMPYEQYF
TGTGCCAGCAGGGCTACTAGCGGGATGCCCTACGAGCAGTACTTC